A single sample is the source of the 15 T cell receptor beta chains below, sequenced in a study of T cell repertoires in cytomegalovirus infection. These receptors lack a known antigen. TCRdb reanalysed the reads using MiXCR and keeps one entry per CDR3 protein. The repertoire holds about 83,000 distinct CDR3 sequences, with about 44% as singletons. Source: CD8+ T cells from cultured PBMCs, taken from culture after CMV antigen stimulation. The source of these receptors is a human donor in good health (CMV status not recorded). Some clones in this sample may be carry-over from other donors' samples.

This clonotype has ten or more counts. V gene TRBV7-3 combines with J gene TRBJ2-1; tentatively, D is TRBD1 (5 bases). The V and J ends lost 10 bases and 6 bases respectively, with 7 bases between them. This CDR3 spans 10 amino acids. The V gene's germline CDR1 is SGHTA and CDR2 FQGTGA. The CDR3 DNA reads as TGTGCCATCCAGGGCAATGAGCAGTTCTTC. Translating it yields CAIQGNEQFF.

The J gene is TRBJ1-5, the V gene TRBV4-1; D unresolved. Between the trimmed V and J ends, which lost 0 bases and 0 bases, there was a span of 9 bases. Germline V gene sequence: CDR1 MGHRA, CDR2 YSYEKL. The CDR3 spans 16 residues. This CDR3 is CASSQENEYSNQPQHF. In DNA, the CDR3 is TGCGCCAGCAGCCAAGAGAATGAATATAGCAATCAGCCCCAGCATTTT.

CDR3 DNA sequence: TGTGCCAGCAGTTACACCGGGACAGGGGGTGTTGAGCAGTTCTTC. It yields the protein CASSYTGTGGVEQFF. The rearrangement joins TRBV28 to TRBJ2-1; the match to TRBD1 covers 11 bases. The CDR3 spans 15 residues. The germline CDR1 and CDR2 sequences are MDHEN and SYDVKM. The V gene end was trimmed by 4 bases and the J gene end by 9 bases; junction bases not matched to a gene: 8.

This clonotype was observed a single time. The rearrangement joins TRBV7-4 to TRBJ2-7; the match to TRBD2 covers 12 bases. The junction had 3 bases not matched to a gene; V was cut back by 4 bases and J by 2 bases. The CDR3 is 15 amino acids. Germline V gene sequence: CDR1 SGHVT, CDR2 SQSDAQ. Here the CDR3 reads CASSSASGRAYEQYF. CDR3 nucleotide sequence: TGTGCCAGCAGCTCGGCTAGCGGGAGGGCCTACGAGCAGTACTTC.

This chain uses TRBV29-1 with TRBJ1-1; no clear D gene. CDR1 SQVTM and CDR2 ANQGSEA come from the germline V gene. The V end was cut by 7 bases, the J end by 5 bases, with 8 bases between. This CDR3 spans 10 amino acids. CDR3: CSARGTEAFF. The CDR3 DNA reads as TGCAGCGCAAGAGGAACTGAAGCTTTCTTT.

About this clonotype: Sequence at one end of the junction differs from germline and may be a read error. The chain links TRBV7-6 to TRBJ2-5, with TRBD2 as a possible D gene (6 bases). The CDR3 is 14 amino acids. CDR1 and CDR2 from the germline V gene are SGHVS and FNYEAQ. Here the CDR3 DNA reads TGTGCTAGCAGCCCCGGGAGAGGCGGGGAGACCCAGTACTTC. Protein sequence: CASSPGRGGETQYF.

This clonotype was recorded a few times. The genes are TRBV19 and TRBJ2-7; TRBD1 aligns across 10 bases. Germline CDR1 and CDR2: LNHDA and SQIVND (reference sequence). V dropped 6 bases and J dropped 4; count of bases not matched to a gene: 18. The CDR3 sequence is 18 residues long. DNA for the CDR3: TGTGCCAGTAGATTCGCCCACCGCCTCCGGGACAGGGGATACGAGCAGTACTTC. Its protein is CASRFAHRLRDRGYEQYF.

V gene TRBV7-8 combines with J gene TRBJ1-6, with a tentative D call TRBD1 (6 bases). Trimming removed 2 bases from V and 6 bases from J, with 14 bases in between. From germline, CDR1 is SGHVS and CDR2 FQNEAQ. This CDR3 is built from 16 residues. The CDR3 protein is CASSLLTTGFNSPLHF. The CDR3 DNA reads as TGTGCCAGCAGCTTACTTACGACAGGTTTTAATTCACCCCTCCACTTT.

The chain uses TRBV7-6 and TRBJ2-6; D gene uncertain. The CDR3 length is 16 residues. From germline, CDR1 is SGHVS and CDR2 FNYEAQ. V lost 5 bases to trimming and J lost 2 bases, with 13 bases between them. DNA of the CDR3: TGTGCCAGCAGCCGCCGAGCTTTAGCTGGGGCCAACGTCCTGACTTTC. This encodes CASSRRALAGANVLTF.

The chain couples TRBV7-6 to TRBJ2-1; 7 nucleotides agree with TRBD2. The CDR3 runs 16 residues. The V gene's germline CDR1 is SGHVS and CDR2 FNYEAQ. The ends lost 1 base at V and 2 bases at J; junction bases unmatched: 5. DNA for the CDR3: TGTGCCAGCAGCTTAGGGGGCGGGAGTACCTACAATGAGCAGTTCTTC. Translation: CASSLGGGSTYNEQFF.

For the CDR3, the DNA is TGTGCCAGCAGCCAGGCGGGGGGAAATGATACGCAGTATTTT. As protein: CASSQAGGNDTQYF. The genes are TRBV4-2 and TRBJ2-3; 8 nucleotides agree with TRBD2. Germline V CDR1 and CDR2: LGHNA, YNFKEQ. The J segment lost 6 bases and the V segment lost 3 bases, leaving 5 bases of the junction unmatched. CDR3 size: 14 residues.

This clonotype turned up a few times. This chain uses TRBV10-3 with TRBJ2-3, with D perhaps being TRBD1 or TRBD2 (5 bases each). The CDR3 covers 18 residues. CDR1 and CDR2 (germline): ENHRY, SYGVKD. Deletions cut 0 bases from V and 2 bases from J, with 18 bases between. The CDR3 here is CAISESGVPRPNTDTQYF. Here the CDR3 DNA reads TGTGCCATCAGTGAGTCGGGGGTCCCTAGACCTAACACAGATACGCAGTATTTT.

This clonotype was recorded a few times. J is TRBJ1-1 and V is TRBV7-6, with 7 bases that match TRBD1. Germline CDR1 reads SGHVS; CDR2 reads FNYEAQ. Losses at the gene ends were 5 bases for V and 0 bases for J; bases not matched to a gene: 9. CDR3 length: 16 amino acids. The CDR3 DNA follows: TGTGCCAGCAGCGTCCTCCAGGGGGAAATGAACACTGAAGCTTTCTTT. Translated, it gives CASSVLQGEMNTEAFF.

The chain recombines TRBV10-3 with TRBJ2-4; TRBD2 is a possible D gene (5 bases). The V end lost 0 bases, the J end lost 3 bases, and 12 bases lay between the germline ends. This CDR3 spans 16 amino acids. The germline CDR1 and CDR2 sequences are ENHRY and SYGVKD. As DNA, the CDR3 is TGTGCCATCAGTGAGTCACGGGAATCGGGCAAAAACATTCAGTACTTC. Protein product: CAISESRESGKNIQYF.

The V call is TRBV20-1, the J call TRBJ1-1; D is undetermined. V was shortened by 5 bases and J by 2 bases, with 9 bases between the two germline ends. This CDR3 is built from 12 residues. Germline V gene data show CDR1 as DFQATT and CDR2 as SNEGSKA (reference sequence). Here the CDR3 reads CSALEYNTEAFF. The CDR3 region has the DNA TGCAGTGCTTTAGAATATAACACTGAAGCTTTCTTT.